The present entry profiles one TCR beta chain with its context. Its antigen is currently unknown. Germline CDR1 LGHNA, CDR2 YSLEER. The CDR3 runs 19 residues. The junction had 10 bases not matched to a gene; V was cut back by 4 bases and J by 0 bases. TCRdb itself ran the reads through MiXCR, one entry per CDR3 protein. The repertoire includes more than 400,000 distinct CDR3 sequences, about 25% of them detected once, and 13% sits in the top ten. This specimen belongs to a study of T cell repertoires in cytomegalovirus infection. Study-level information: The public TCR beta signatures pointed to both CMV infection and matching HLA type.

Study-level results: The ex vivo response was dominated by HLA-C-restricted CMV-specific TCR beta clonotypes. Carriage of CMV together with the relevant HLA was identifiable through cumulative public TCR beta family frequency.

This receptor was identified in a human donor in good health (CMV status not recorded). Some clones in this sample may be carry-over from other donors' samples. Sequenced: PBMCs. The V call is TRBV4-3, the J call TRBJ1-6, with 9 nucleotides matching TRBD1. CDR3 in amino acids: CASSPREGQGSSYNSPLHF. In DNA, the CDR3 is TGCGCCAGCAGCCCTAGGGAAGGACAGGGGAGCTCCTATAATTCACCCCTCCACTTT.